The next 24 T cell receptor beta chains were all read from a single sample in a study of T cells in women clearing cervical HPV infection. The table came from immunoSEQ multiplex PCR; TCRdb's copy has only in-frame clones and leaves some out. This sample lists roughly 20,000 clones; its ten largest clones have around 5%. The source material was blood buffy coat. These receptors came from a woman aged 18 to 75 with a cervical HPV16 infection that either progressed to CIN3+ or cleared (not recorded which).

With regard to this clone: The read ends 3 residues early relative to the CDR3; the germline J gene fills the gap. The chain employs TRBV11-2 and TRBJ1-2; tentative D call: TRBD1 (5 bases). This CDR3 has 14 residues. From germline, CDR1 is SGHAT and CDR2 FQNNGV. The sequenced CDR3 bases are TGTGCCAGCAGCTTGGCTACAGGCGTAGGGGGC. This codes for CASSLATGVGG. The whole CDR3 protein is CASSLATGVGGYTF. Full variable domain (remainder filled in from reference TRBV11-2 and TRBJ1-2): EAGVAQSPRYKIIEKRQSVAFWCNPISGHATLYWYQQILGQGPKLLIQFQNNGVVDDSQLPKDRFSAERLKGVDSTLKIQPAKLEDSAVYLCASSLATGVGGYTFGSGTRLTVV.

With respect to this clone: The missing CDR3 end, 3 residues past where the read stops, is filled in from the germline J gene. This chain joins TRBV5-6 and TRBJ1-1, with 7 bases fitting TRBD1. Per germline, CDR1 SGHDT and CDR2 YYEEEE. This CDR3 contains 14 residues. CDR3: CASRRAGGPMKAFF. Incomplete CDR3 DNA: TGTGCCAGCAGGCGGGCAGGGGGGCCGATGAAA.

On this clone: The read halts 3 residues ahead of the CDR3 end, with the missing end drawn from the germline J gene. The chain has TRBV2 and TRBJ2-7; a possible D gene is TRBD1 (6 bases). Germline lookup yields CDR1 SNHLY and CDR2 FYNNEI. The CDR3 consists of 15 residues. V lost 6 bases and J lost 2, with 17 bases in between. The CDR3 DNA, read in part, is TGTGCCAGCAGAATCCTCCGGGACATCACCTACGAG. Amino acids: CASRILRDITYE. The CDR3 reads in full as CASRILRDITYEQYF.

With respect to this clone: The DNA ends 3 residues before the CDR3 does, and the rest of the CDR3 is filled in from the germline J gene. The V and J genes are TRBV20-1 and TRBJ1-3; possible D gene TRBD1, 5 bases. V lost 1 base and J lost 0, with 25 bases in between. Looked up from germline, CDR1 is DFQATT and CDR2 is SNEGSKA (reference sequence). CDR3 length: 20 residues. CDR3 bases read: TGCAGTGCTAGAGGAGCTTATGGGAAGGGACTAAGCCCCTCTGGAAACACC. Its translation: CSARGAYGKGLSPSGNT. The complete CDR3 reads CSARGAYGKGLSPSGNTIYF.

As concerns this clone: Read coverage stops 3 residues before the CDR3 terminus; the germline J gene supplies the remainder. The chain has TRBV2 and TRBJ2-4; D may match TRBD1 or TRBD2 (5 bases each). Germline assignment: CDR1 SNHLY and CDR2 FYNNEI. V was pared by 6 bases and J by 8 bases, with 20 bases between. The length of the CDR3 is 15 residues. The CDR3 bases that were read are TGTGCCAGCAGCCATTCCGGTGCGAGAGGGGACATT. Translating it yields CASSHSGARGDI. The complete CDR3 protein is CASSHSGARGDIQYF. Using reference TRBV2 and TRBJ2-4 for the parts outside the CDR3, the full variable domain is EPEVTQTPSHQVTQMGQEVILRCVPISNHLYFYWYRQILGQKVEFLVSFYNNEISEKSEIFDDQFSVERPDGSNFTLKIRSTKLEDSAMYFCASSHSGARGDIQYFGAGTRLSVL.

As regards this clone: The read falls 3 residues short of the CDR3 end, and the missing part is taken from the germline J gene. This chain connects TRBV6-4 to TRBJ2-2, with D possibly being TRBD1 (5 bases). This CDR3 region has 14 residues. V was clipped by 7 bases and J by 0 bases, with 9 bases between them. Germline CDR1 MRHNA, CDR2 SNTAGT. The sequenced CDR3 bases are TGTGCCAGCAAGGACACGTCGAACACCGGGGAG. Translating gives CASKDTSNTGE. The CDR3 as a whole reads CASKDTSNTGELFF.

A remark on this clone: The read terminates 3 residues before the CDR3 end, so the remaining end is supplied by the germline J gene. Other nucleotide sequences from this sample produce the same CDR3. The V gene is TRBV6-2 or TRBV6-3, the J gene TRBJ2-5, with unresolved D. The germline V gene encodes CDR1 MNHEY and CDR2 SVGEGT. This CDR3 comprises 12 residues. The CDR3 protein is CASSYSTGTQYF. CDR3 bases read: TGTGCCAGCAGTTACTCGACTGGCACC.

In the case of this clone: The read falls 3 residues short of the CDR3 end, and the missing part is taken from the germline J gene. The sample has other DNA sequences that encode this CDR3 too. The chain joins TRBV5-1 to TRBJ2-2; D ambiguous. The CDR3 runs 13 residues. Germline loops: CDR1 SGHRS, CDR2 YFSETQ. Trimming cost V 4 bases and J 0 bases, with 4 bases left between them. Incomplete CDR3 DNA: TGCGCCAGCAGCCAGGCGAACACCGGGGAG. As protein: CASSQANTGE. The CDR3 in its entirety is CASSQANTGELFF.

Concerning this clone: The CDR3 end falls 3 residues outside the read, so it is completed with the germline J gene. The V call is TRBV7-6, the J call TRBJ2-1, with D perhaps matching TRBD1 (6 bases). Germline-derived CDR1 and CDR2 are SGHVS and FNYEAQ. Trimming took 2 bases from V and 8 from J, leaving 13 bases between them. The CDR3 extends over 14 amino acids. The CDR3 DNA, read in part, is TGTGCCAGCAGCTTACGCACAGGGAGCGATGAG. This gives the protein CASSLRTGSDE. The whole CDR3 sequence is CASSLRTGSDEQFF.

According to its frequency, this clone is medium-sized. Read sequence stops 3 residues before the CDR3 end, and the germline J gene provides the missing end. The V gene is TRBV14, the J gene TRBJ2-3, with 8 bases identical to TRBD2. This CDR3 contains 15 residues. Losses at the gene ends were 4 bases for V and 3 bases for J; bases not matched to a gene: 6. Germline loops: CDR1 SGHDN, CDR2 FVKESK. The CDR3 sequence: CASSLGGTSTDTQYF. The part of the CDR3 DNA that was read is TGTGCCAGCAGCCTTGGGGGGACTAGTACAGATACG. Drawing the rest from reference TRBV14 and TRBJ2-3, the complete variable domain is EAGVTQFPSHSVIEKGQTVTLRCDPISGHDNLYWYRRVMGKEIKFLLHFVKESKQDESGMPNNRFLAERTGGTYSTLKVQPAELEDSGVYFCASSLGGTSTDTQYFGPGTRLTVL.

About this clone: With the read ending 3 residues before the CDR3 end, the germline J gene is used to fill in that end. V and J are TRBV5-6 and TRBJ2-2; the D gene is possibly TRBD2 (5 bases). From germline, CDR1 is SGHDT and CDR2 YYEEEE. The CDR3 runs to 14 residues. The part of the CDR3 DNA that was read is TGTGCCAGCAGCTTGGTCGGGATTAGCGAAAAG. Translation gives CASSLVGISEK. The whole CDR3 protein reads CASSLVGISEKLFF.

Comment on this clone: From the germline J gene comes the end of the CDR3, since the read stops 3 residues before it. The rearrangement links TRBV6-2 or TRBV6-3 to TRBJ2-1, with no clear D. Trimming took off 2 bases at V and 2 bases at J, with 7 bases between the two ends. This CDR3 is built from 14 residues. Germline V lookup: CDR1 MNHEY, CDR2 SVGEGT. The CDR3 DNA, read in part, is TGTGCCAGCAGTTACGGGCCTGCCTACAATGAG. It encodes CASSYGPAYNE. Given in full, the CDR3 is CASSYGPAYNEQFF.

On this clone itself: Coverage ceases 3 residues before the CDR3 finishes, and the germline J gene fills in the end. The rearrangement links TRBV27 to TRBJ2-1; TRBD2 matches 7 bases. V lost 6 bases, J lost 1 base, and 3 bases stayed unmatched. CDR3 length: 14 residues. Looked up from germline, CDR1 is MNHEY and CDR2 is SMNVEV (reference sequence). CDR3 region: CASRQGGSYNEQFF. CDR3 bases read: TGTGCCAGCAGGCAGGGAGGGTCCTACAATGAG.

About this clone itself: The read halts 3 residues ahead of the CDR3 end, with the missing end drawn from the germline J gene. The sample holds other DNA sequences that translate to the same CDR3. The chain recombines TRBV20-1 with TRBJ2-5; TRBD2 aligns across 7 bases. CDR1 DFQATT and CDR2 SNEGSKA come from the germline V gene (reference sequence). This CDR3 has 13 residues. The J segment lost 2 bases and the V segment lost 3 bases, leaving 3 bases of the junction unmatched. The covered CDR3 bases are TGCAGTGCTAGGTCTAGCGGACAAGAGACC. Encoded protein: CSARSSGQET. The whole CDR3 protein is CSARSSGQETQYF.

The CDR3 is CASSQDRDRASDEQFF. The CDR3 bases that were read are TGTGCCAGCAGCCAGGATCGGGACAGGGCCAGCGATGAG. V is TRBV4-2 and J is TRBJ2-1; 9 positions agree with TRBD1. The read finishes 3 residues shy of the CDR3 end, and the germline J gene is used to complete it. This CDR3 has 16 amino acids. Germline-derived CDR1 and CDR2 are LGHNA and YNFKEQ. Unmatched junction bases numbered 11, after V lost 3 bases and J lost 8 bases.

On this clone itself: Read coverage stops 3 residues before the CDR3 terminus; the germline J gene supplies the remainder. The chain links TRBV20-1 to TRBJ2-7; the match to TRBD1 covers 7 bases. This CDR3 region has 12 residues. Germline V gene sequence: CDR1 DFQATT, CDR2 SNEGSKA (reference sequence). J was trimmed by 6 bases and V by 6 bases; bases with no gene match: 8. CDR3: CSARQGQSEQYF. Partial CDR3 DNA: TGCAGTGCCAGACAGGGACAGTCCGAG.

Comments on this clone: The read falls 3 residues short of the CDR3 end, and the missing part is taken from the germline J gene. This chain joins TRBV6-1 and TRBJ1-2; D might be TRBD1 (5 bases). The length of the CDR3 is 14 residues. The germline gives CDR1 MNHNS, CDR2 SASEGT. This chain's CDR3 is CASSEAGGPYTYTF. The CDR3 DNA, read in part, is TGTGCCAGCAGTGAAGCCGGGGGACCTTATACC.

For this clone: From the germline J gene comes the end of the CDR3, since the read stops 3 residues before it. This chain connects TRBV18 to TRBJ1-4; a weak D match, TRBD1 (6 bases). There are 15 residues in the CDR3. The germline V gene has CDR1 KGHSH and CDR2 LQKENI. Trimming took off 5 bases at V and 0 bases at J, with 10 bases between the two ends. CDR3 residues: CASSSTGATNEKLFF. The sequenced CDR3 bases are TGTGCCAGCTCATCGACAGGCGCAACTAATGAAAAA.

Turning to this clone: Read coverage stops 3 residues before the CDR3 terminus; the germline J gene supplies the remainder. The V gene is TRBV7-9, the J gene TRBJ2-3, with a tentative D call TRBD1 (6 bases). Germline V gene lookup returns CDR1 SEHNR and CDR2 FQNEAQ (reference sequence). The CDR3 length is 15 residues. CDR3 sequence: CASTPGWGLQETQYF. The sequenced part of the CDR3 DNA is TGTGCCAGCACTCCTGGGTGGGGGCTTCAAGAGACG.

Remarks on this clone: The read terminates 3 residues before the CDR3 end, so the remaining end is supplied by the germline J gene. This sequence joins TRBV7-3 and TRBJ2-7; D might be TRBD1 (6 bases). The length of the CDR3 is 13 residues. The germline gives CDR1 SGHTA, CDR2 FQGTGA. Deletions cut 5 bases from V and 1 base from J, with 9 bases between. CDR3 DNA (partial): TGTGCCAGCAGCCCCAGGGGATCCTACGAG. Protein product: CASSPRGSYE. The CDR3 reads in full as CASSPRGSYEQYF. The variable domain in full, with the rest retrieved from reference TRBV7-3 and TRBJ2-7, is GAGVSQTPSNKVTEKGKYVELRCDPISGHTALYWYRQSLGQGPEFLIYFQGTGAADDSGLPNDRFFAVRPEGSVSTLKIQRTERGDSAVYLCASSPRGSYEQYFGPGTRLTVT.

A word on this clone: At one boundary the junction diverges from the germline segment, which might be a read error. The CDR3 DNA, read in part, is TGTGCCAACAGTGGCAGCAGGGGCTACACCGGGGAG. It yields the protein CANSGSRGYTGE. The full CDR3 protein is CANSGSRGYTGELFF. The J gene is TRBJ2-2, the V gene TRBV2; perhaps TRBD1 as D (6 bases). Read data end 3 residues before the CDR3 end; the end is taken from the germline J gene. CDR3 length: 15 residues. The germline V gene encodes CDR1 SNHLY and CDR2 FYNNEI.

For this clone: Read sequence stops 3 residues before the CDR3 end, and the germline J gene provides the missing end. V gene TRBV7-3 combines with J gene TRBJ2-5; TRBD1 is a possible D gene (8 bases). Per the germline V gene, CDR1 is SGHTA and CDR2 is FQGTGA. Trimming took off 5 bases at V and 2 bases at J, with 18 bases between the two ends. This CDR3 comprises 16 residues. The CDR3 DNA, read in part, is TGTGCCAGCAGCCCAGGGGGCGGGGGAAGGCAAGAGACC. This translates into CASSPGGGGRQET. The whole CDR3 reads CASSPGGGGRQETQYF.

To note about this clone: The sequenced fragment ends 3 residues before the CDR3 boundary, so the rest is inferred from the germline J gene. The chain couples TRBV7-9 to TRBJ1-2; tentatively, D is TRBD1 (6 bases). CDR3 length equals 15 residues. Germline CDR1 is SEHNR and CDR2 is FQNEAQ (reference sequence). The CDR3 loop is CASIRDTMHKDTYTF. CDR3 DNA, as far as it was read: TGTGCCAGCATCCGGGACACTATGCACAAAGATACC.

Details on this clone: Read coverage stops 3 residues before the CDR3 terminus; the germline J gene supplies the remainder. The V call is TRBV20-1, the J call TRBJ2-3; TRBD2 agrees at 7 bases. Per the germline V gene, CDR1 is DFQATT and CDR2 is SNEGSKA (reference sequence). With 6 bases clipped from V and 1 base from J, the junction kept 7 bases outside the gene matches. The CDR3 loop spans 14 amino acids. The DNA read from the CDR3 is TGCAGTGCGGCGCCGGGACTACGCACAGATACG. This encodes CSAAPGLRTDT. Given in full, the CDR3 is CSAAPGLRTDTQYF.